The TCR beta chain described here comes from a study of vaccination effects on CD4 cells after COVID-19. Antigen-specific CD4+ T cells were first expanded with viral peptide pools by the ViraFEST assay and only then sequenced. Having been cultured for roughly 9 days, the cells underwent CD4+ T cell isolation. The person's infection with SARS-CoV-2, confirmed by PCR, took place between March and December 2020. Each culture well received around 2 million PBMC. These cells were then cultured in IMDM with roughly 9.8 IU/ml IL-2 and about 9.9 ug/ml peptides. Trimming took off 0 bases at V and 7 bases at J, with 19 bases between the two ends. The CDR3 extends over 17 amino acids. Measured with immunoSEQ multiplex PCR; TCRdb has only the in-frame clones, and not every one. In the table there are about 22,000 clones, around 75% of which are singletons. A remark on this clone: The antigen remains unidentified.

This chain links TRBV6-7 with TRBJ2-1, with a weak D call TRBD2 (5 bases). TRBV6-7 is annotated as an ORF whose role is uncertain. The sequences come from CD4+ T cells from PBMCs cultured with a peptide pool, collected before COVID-19 vaccination. The origin of this receptor is a human donor who had a prior SARS-CoV-2 infection. Here the CDR3 DNA reads TGTGCCAGCAGTTACTCCGTGGGAGTCCCTACAATAAATGAGCAGTTCTTC. It codes for CASSYSVGVPTINEQFF.